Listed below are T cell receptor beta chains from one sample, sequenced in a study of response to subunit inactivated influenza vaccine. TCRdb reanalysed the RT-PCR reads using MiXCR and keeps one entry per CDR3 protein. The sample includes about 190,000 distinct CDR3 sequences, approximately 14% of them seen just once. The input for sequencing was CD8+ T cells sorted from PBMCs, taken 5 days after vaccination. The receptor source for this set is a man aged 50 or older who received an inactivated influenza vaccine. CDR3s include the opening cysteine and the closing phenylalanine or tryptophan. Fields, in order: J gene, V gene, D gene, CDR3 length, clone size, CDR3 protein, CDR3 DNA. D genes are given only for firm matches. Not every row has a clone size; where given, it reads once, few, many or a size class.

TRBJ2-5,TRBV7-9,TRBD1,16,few,CASRKNRGLSSETQYF,TGTGCCAGCAGGAAAAACAGGGGTTTGAGTTCTGAGACCCAGTACTTC
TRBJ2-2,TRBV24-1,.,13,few,CATSTSNTGELFF,TGTGCCACCAGTACTTCGAACACCGGGGAGCTGTTTTTT
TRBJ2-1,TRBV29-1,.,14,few,CSVERTKALNEQFF,TGCAGCGTTGAACGGACTAAGGCTCTGAATGAGCAGTTCTTC
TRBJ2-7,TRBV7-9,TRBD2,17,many,CASSSRLAGAITYEQYF,TGTGCCAGCAGCTCCAGACTAGCGGGGGCTATAACCTACGAGCAGTACTTC
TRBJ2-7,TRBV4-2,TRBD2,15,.,CASSVSGGRNYEQYF,TGTGCCAGCAGCGTATCGGGCGGGAGGAACTACGAGCAGTACTTC
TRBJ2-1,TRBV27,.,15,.,CASSPSRDGYNEQFF,TGTGCCAGCAGTCCAAGCCGGGACGGCTACAATGAGCAGTTCTTC
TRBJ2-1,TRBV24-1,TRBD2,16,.,CATSDITSGIYSEQFF,TGTGCCACCAGTGATATTACTAGCGGAATCTACAGTGAGCAGTTCTTC
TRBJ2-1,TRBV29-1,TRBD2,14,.,CSVEASGVGNEQFF,TGCAGCGTTGAGGCTAGCGGGGTAGGCAATGAGCAGTTCTTC
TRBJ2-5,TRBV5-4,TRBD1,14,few,CASSLTGGAETQYF,TGTGCCAGCAGCTTGACAGGGGGCGCAGAGACCCAGTACTTC
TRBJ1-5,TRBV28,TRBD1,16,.,CASSPAPGQRNQPQHF,TGTGCCAGCAGCCCCGCACCGGGACAGCGAAATCAGCCCCAGCATTTT
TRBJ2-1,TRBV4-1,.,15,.,CASSPAEGVNNEQFF,TGCGCCAGCAGCCCAGCTGAGGGGGTTAACAATGAGCAGTTCTTC
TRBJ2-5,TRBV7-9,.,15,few,CASSLKGRDEETQYF,TGTGCCAGCAGCTTAAAGGGCAGGGACGAGGAGACCCAGTACTTC
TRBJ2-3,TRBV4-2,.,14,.,CASSQRRGTDTQYF,TGTGCCAGCAGCCAACGTAGGGGCACAGATACGCAGTATTTT
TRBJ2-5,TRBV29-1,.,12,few,CSVELRIETQYF,TGCAGCGTTGAGCTTAGGATAGAGACCCAGTACTTC
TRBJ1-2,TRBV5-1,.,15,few,CASSLALRTDHGYTF,TGCGCCAGCAGCTTGGCACTTAGGACAGACCATGGCTACACCTTC
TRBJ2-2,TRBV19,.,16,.,CASSGTRQGEIGELFF,TGTGCCAGTAGTGGGACCCGGCAGGGTGAGATCGGGGAGCTGTTTTTT